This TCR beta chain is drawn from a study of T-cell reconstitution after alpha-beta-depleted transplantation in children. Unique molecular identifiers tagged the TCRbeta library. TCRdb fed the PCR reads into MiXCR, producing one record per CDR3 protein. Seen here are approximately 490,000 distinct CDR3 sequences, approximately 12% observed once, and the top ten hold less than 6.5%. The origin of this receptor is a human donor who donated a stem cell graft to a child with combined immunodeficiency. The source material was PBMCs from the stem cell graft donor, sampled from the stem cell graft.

DNA of the CDR3: TGTGCCAGCAGTTACTCGATGGAGCGTGGGATTTCCCAGCCCCAGCATTTT. Protein: CASSYSMERGISQPQHF. The genes are TRBV6-5 and TRBJ1-5; D is unresolved. The CDR3 is 17 residues long. V was trimmed by 0 bases and J by 7 bases, leaving 19 bases between them. Germline-derived CDR1 and CDR2 are MNHEY and SVGAGI.